These T cell receptor beta chains were read from a single sample in a study of identical twins. TCRdb reprocessed the 5' RACE reads via MiXCR and lists one record per CDR3 protein. The data show hundreds of thousands of distinct CDR3 sequences, with around 5.7% seen just once and around 1.7% held by the top ten. The sequencing input was naive T cells sorted from blood. Source of these receptors: a man between 18 and 35 years old in good health. The CDR3 runs from the conserved cysteine through the conserved F or W. Some rows have no size entry. The others give once, few or many, or a class for an expanded clone.

clone size: .
V gene: TRBV15
CDR3 protein: CATRFSRGAAYNEQFF

clone size: few
V gene: TRBV15
CDR3 protein: CATSRVRDGYTF

clone size: few
V gene: TRBV29-1
CDR3 protein: CSVGQGAGGYTF

clone size: few
V gene: TRBV28
CDR3 protein: CASKRELETQYF

clone size: many
V gene: TRBV7-9
CDR3 protein: CASSWGAEQYF

clone size: few
V gene: TRBV4-2
CDR3 protein: CASSQEETSSTDTQYF

clone size: few
V gene: TRBV15
CDR3 protein: CATSREWTAPYEQYF

clone size: many
V gene: TRBV25-1
CDR3 protein: CASSSREGLSGELFF

clone size: few
V gene: TRBV12-3/TRBV12-4
CDR3 protein: CASSPGAGGSYEQYF

clone size: many
V gene: TRBV4-1
CDR3 protein: CASGQEGGYNYGYTF

clone size: many
V gene: TRBV7-2
CDR3 protein: CASSLARSYEQYF

clone size: many
V gene: TRBV2
CDR3 protein: CAKTGENTGELFF

clone size: many
V gene: TRBV20-1
CDR3 protein: CSAQGGPAPRNEQFF

clone size: .
V gene: TRBV20-1
CDR3 protein: CSAPFATFNEQFF

clone size: few
V gene: TRBV5-1
CDR3 protein: CASSVTGTSGSSYF

clone size: many
V gene: TRBV12-3/TRBV12-4
CDR3 protein: CASSTGTNKNIQYF

clone size: many
V gene: TRBV15
CDR3 protein: CATSRGLAGDSIQYF

clone size: .
V gene: TRBV7-9
CDR3 protein: CASSLGRLYQETQYF

clone size: many
V gene: TRBV2
CDR3 protein: CASSERSF

clone size: .
V gene: TRBV3-1
CDR3 protein: CASSQDLPSGAPGQFF

clone size: few
V gene: TRBV21-1
CDR3 protein: CASSARDRDLQGYTF

clone size: few
V gene: TRBV6-1
CDR3 protein: CASTPLSGGPGELFF

clone size: many
V gene: TRBV20-1
CDR3 protein: CSARVESSGSDTQYF

clone size: many
V gene: TRBV5-4
CDR3 protein: CASSLVLSGTNNEQFF

clone size: many
V gene: TRBV12-3/TRBV12-4
CDR3 protein: CASSLVGLLDEQFF

clone size: few
V gene: TRBV7-7
CDR3 protein: CASSPTEDRALETQYF

clone size: many
V gene: TRBV12-3/TRBV12-4
CDR3 protein: CASSKLTVRGSEQFF

clone size: few
V gene: TRBV7-2
CDR3 protein: CASSLVGSGRTYEQYF

clone size: few
V gene: TRBV20-1
CDR3 protein: CSASSGRDQETQYF

clone size: few
V gene: TRBV20-1
CDR3 protein: CSASHEQYF

clone size: .
V gene: TRBV5-5
CDR3 protein: CASSPSPGNTIYF

clone size: many
V gene: TRBV12-3/TRBV12-4
CDR3 protein: CASSKKSEQFF

clone size: many
V gene: TRBV5-5
CDR3 protein: CASSFLGQSGTEAFF

clone size: few
V gene: TRBV29-1
CDR3 protein: CSVLDRVLPGANVLTF

clone size: many
V gene: TRBV20-1
CDR3 protein: CSANNQTGEKLFF

clone size: .
V gene: TRBV30
CDR3 protein: CAWTPAGAGNTGELFF

clone size: .
V gene: TRBV30
CDR3 protein: CAWKGQGNYGYTF

clone size: few
V gene: TRBV5-1
CDR3 protein: CASSLPRDGGEYPGPQPADTQYF

clone size: many
V gene: TRBV20-1
CDR3 protein: CSASPGGQAGDQPQHF

clone size: .
V gene: TRBV13
CDR3 protein: CASSPYADRVGEQFF

clone size: .
V gene: TRBV6-1
CDR3 protein: CASSALTGGGDYGYTF

clone size: .
V gene: TRBV20-1
CDR3 protein: CSARGLAADTQYF

clone size: .
V gene: TRBV11-2
CDR3 protein: CASSITGGSTDTQYF

clone size: many
V gene: TRBV2
CDR3 protein: CASSKGSDRYYEQYF

clone size: .
V gene: TRBV10-3
CDR3 protein: CAISGVREGQNTEAFF

clone size: many
V gene: TRBV20-1
CDR3 protein: CSPGGETQYF

clone size: many
V gene: TRBV6-1
CDR3 protein: CASSGQPTSYEQYF

clone size: few
V gene: TRBV6-2/TRBV6-3
CDR3 protein: CASSYSTAGGMATGELFF

clone size: many
V gene: TRBV27
CDR3 protein: CASSIIGRYEKLFF